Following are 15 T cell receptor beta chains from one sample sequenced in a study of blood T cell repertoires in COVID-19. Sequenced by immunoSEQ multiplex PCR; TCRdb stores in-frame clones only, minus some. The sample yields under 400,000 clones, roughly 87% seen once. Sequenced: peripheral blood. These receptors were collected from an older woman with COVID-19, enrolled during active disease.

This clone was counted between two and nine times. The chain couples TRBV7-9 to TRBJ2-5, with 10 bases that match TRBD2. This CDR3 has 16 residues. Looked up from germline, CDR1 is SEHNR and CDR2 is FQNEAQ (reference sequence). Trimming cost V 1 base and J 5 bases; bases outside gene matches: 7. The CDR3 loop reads CASSLELAGPRETQYF. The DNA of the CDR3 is TGTGCCAGCAGCTTAGAACTAGCGGGGCCGAGGGAGACCCAGTACTTC.

The CDR3 coding sequence is TGTGCCAGCAGCTTAGATTACAGGGGAGGCAACTATGGCTACACCTTC. Protein: CASSLDYRGGNYGYTF. The J gene is TRBJ1-2, the V gene TRBV7-9, with TRBD1 matching 7 bases. The CDR3 sequence is 16 residues long. The V gene end was trimmed by 1 base and the J gene end by 2 bases; junction bases not matched to a gene: 7. CDR1 is SEHNR, CDR2 FQNEAQ, per germline (reference sequence). Full variable domain (remainder filled in from reference TRBV7-9 and TRBJ1-2): DTGVSQNPRHKITKRGQNVTFRCDPISEHNRLYWYRQTLGQGPEFLTYFQNEAQLEKSRLLSDRFSAERPKGSFSTLEIQRTEQGDSAMYLCASSLDYRGGNYGYTFGSGTRLTVV.

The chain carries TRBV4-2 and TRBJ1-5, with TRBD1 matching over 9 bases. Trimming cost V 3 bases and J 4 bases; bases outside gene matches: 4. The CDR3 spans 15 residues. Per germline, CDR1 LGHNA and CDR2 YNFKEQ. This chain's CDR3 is CASSQGTGLNQPQHF. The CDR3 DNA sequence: TGTGCCAGCAGCCAGGGGACAGGGTTAAATCAGCCCCAGCATTTT.

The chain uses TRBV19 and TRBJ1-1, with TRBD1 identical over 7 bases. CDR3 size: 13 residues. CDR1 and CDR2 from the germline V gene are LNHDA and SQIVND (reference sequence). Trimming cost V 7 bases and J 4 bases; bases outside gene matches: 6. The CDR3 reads CASKLTGFTEAFF. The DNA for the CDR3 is TGTGCCAGTAAACTGACAGGGTTCACTGAAGCTTTCTTT.

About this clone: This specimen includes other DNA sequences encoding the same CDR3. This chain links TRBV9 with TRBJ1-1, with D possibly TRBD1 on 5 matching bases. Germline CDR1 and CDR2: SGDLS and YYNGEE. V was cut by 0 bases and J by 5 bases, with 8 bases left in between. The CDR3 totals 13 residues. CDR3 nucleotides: TGTGCCAGCAGCGTAGGGAGGGGAACTGAAGCTTTCTTT. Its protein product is CASSVGRGTEAFF.

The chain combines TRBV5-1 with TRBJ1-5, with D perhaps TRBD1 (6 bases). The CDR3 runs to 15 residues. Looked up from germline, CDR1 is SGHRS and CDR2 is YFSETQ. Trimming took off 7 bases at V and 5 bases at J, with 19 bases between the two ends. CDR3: CASAPTGTSDQPQHF. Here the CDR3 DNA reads TGCGCCAGCGCCCCCACAGGGACGAGCGATCAGCCCCAGCATTTT.

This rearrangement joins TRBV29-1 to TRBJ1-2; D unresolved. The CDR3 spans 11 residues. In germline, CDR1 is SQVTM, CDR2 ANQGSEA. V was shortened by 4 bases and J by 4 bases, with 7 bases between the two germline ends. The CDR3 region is CSVGPPYGYTF. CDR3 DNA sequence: TGCAGCGTTGGGCCGCCCTATGGCTACACCTTC.

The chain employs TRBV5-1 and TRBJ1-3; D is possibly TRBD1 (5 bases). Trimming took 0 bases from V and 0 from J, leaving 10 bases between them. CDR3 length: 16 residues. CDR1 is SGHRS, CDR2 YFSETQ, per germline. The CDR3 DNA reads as TGCGCCAGCAGCTTGGGACAGACTTACTCTGGAAACACCATATATTTT. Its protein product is CASSLGQTYSGNTIYF.

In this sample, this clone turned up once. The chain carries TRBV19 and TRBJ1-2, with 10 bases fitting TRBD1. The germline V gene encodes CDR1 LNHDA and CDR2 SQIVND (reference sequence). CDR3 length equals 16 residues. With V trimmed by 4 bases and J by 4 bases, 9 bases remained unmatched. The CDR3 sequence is CASSRTGTGVFYGYTF. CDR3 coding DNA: TGTGCCAGTAGTAGGACTGGGACAGGGGTGTTCTATGGCTACACCTTC.

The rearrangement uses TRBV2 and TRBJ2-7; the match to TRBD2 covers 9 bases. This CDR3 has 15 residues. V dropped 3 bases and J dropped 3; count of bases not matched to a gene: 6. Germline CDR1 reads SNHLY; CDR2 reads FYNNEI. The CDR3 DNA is TGTGCCAGCAGTGATGGGGTTAGCGGGGGCTACGAGCAGTACTTC. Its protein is CASSDGVSGGYEQYF.

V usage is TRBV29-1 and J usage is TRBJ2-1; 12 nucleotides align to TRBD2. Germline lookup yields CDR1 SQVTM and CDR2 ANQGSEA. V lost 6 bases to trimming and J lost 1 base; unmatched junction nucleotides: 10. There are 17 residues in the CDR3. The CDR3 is CSVQGATSGGSYNEQFF. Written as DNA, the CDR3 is TGCAGCGTGCAGGGGGCCACTAGCGGGGGGTCCTACAATGAGCAGTTCTTC.

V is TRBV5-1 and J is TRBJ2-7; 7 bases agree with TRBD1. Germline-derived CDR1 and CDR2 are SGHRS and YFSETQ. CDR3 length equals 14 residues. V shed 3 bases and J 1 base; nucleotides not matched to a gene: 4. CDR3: CASSSGTASYEQYF. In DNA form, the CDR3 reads TGCGCCAGCAGCTCCGGGACAGCATCCTACGAGCAGTACTTC.

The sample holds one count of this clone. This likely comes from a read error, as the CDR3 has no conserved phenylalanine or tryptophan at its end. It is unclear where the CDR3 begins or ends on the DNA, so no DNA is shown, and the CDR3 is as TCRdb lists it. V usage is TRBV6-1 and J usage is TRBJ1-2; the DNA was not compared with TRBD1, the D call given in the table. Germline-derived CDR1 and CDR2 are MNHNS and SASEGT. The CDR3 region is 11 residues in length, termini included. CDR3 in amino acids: CASSEMRRGYL.

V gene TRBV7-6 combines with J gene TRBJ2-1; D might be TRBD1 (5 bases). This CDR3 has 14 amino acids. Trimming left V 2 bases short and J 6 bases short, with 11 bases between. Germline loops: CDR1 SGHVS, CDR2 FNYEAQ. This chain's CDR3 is CASSLPDRLNEQFF. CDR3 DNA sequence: TGTGCCAGCAGCTTACCCGACAGACTCAATGAGCAGTTCTTC.

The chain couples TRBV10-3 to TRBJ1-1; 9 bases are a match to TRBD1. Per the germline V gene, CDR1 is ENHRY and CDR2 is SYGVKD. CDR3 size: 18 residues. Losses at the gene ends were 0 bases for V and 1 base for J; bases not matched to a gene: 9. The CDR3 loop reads CAISESIWDREPNTEAFF. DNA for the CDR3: TGTGCCATCAGTGAGTCGATATGGGACAGGGAGCCGAACACTGAAGCTTTCTTT.